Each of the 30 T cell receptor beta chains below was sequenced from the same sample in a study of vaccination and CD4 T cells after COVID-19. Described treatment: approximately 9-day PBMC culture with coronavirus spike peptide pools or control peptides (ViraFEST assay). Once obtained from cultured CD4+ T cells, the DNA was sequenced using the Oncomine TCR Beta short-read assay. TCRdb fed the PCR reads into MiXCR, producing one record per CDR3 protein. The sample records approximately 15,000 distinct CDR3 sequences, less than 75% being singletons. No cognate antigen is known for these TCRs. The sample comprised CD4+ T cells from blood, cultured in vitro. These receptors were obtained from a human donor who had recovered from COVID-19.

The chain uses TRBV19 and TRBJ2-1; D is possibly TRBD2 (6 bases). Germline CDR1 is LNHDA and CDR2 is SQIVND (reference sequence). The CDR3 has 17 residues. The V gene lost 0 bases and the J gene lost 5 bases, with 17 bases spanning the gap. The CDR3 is CASSIEILGDFHNEQFF. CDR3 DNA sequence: TGTGCCAGTAGTATAGAAATCTTGGGGGACTTCCACAATGAGCAGTTCTTC.

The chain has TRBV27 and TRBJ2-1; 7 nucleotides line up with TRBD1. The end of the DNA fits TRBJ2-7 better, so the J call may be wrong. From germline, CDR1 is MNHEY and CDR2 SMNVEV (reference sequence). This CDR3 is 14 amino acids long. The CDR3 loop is CASSLRRTGGEQYF. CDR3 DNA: TGTGCCAGCAGTTTAAGACGGACAGGAGGCGAGCAGTACTTC.

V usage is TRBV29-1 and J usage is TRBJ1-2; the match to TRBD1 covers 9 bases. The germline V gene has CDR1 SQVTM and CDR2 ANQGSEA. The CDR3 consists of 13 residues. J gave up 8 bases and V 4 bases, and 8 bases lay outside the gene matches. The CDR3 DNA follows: TGCAGCGTTGGGGAAACAGGGGGCTGGGGCTACACCTTC. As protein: CSVGETGGWGYTF.

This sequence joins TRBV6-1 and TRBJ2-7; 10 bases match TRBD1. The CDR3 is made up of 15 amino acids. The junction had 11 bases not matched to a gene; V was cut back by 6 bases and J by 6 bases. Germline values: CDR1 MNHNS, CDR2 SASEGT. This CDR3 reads CASSRIRQGAGEQYF. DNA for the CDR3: TGTGCCAGCAGCCGCATAAGACAGGGGGCTGGCGAGCAGTACTTC.

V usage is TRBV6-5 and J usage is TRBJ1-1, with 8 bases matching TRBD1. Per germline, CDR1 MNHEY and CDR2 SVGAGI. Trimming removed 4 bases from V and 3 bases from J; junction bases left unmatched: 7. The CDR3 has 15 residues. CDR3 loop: CASSSRTGWYTEAFF. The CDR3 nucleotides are TGTGCCAGCAGTTCGAGGACAGGGTGGTACACTGAAGCTTTCTTT.

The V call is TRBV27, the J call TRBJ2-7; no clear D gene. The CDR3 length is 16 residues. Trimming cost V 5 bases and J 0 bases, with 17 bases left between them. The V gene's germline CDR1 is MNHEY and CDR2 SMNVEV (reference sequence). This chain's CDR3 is CASSGPSTRFSYEQYF. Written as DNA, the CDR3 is TGTGCCAGCAGTGGCCCCTCGACCCGTTTCTCCTACGAGCAGTACTTC.

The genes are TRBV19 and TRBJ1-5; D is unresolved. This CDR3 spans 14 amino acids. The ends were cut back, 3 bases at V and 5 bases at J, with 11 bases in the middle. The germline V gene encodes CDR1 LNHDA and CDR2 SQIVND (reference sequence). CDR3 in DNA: TGTGCCAGTAGTATTCGGGCGGGATATCAGCCCCAGCATTTT. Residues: CASSIRAGYQPQHF.

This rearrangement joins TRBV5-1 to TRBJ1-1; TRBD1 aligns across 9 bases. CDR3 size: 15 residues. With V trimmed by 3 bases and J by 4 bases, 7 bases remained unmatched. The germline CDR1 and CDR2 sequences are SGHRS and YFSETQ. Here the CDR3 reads CASSWDREVSTEAFF. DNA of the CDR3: TGCGCCAGCAGCTGGGACAGGGAGGTTTCCACTGAAGCTTTCTTT.

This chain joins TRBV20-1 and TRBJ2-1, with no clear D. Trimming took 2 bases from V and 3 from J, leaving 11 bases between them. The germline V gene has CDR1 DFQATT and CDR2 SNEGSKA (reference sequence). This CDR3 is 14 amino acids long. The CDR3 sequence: CSARPPAGYNEQFF. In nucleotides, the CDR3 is TGCAGTGCTAGACCCCCGGCCGGCTACAATGAGCAGTTCTTC.

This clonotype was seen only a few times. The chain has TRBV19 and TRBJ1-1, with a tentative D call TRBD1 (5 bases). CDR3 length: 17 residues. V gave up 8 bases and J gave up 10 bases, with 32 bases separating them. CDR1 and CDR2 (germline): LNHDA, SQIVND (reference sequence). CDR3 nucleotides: TGTGCCAGTCGGGGCTGGGGCCGAGGGCCGACACCTGAAGGAGCTTTCTTT. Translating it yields CASRGWGRGPTPEGAFF.

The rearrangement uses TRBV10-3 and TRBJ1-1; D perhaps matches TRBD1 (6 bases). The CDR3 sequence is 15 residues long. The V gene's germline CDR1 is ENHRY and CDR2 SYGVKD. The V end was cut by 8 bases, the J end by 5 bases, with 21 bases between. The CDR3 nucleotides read TGTGCCATCGGGAACACAGGGATAGGAAGGACTGAAGCTTTCTTT. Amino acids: CAIGNTGIGRTEAFF.

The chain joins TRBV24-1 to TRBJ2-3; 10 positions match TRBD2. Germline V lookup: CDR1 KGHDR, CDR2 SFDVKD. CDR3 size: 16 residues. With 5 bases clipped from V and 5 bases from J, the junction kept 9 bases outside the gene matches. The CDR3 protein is CATSAWTAGGGDTQYF. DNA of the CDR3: TGTGCCACCAGTGCCTGGACAGCGGGAGGGGGAGATACGCAGTATTTT.

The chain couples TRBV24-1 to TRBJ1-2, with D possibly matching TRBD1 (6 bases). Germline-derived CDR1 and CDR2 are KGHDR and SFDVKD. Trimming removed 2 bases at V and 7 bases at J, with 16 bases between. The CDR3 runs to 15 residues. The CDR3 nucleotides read TGTGCCACCAGTGATTCCGCAGGGGAGGTCGGTGGCTACACCTTC. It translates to CATSDSAGEVGGYTF.

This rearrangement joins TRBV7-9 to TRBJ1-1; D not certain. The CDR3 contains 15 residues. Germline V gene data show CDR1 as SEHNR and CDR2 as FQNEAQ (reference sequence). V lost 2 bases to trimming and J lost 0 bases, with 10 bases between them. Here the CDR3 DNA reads TGTGCCAGCAGCTTAAAAGAATCGCTGAACACTGAAGCTTTCTTT. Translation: CASSLKESLNTEAFF.

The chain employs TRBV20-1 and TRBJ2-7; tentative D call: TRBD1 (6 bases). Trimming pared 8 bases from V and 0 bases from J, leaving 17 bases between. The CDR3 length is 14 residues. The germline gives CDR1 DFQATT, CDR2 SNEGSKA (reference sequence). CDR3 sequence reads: CSSRRQANSYEQYF. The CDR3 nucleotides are TGCAGTTCAAGAAGACAGGCCAACTCCTACGAGCAGTACTTC.

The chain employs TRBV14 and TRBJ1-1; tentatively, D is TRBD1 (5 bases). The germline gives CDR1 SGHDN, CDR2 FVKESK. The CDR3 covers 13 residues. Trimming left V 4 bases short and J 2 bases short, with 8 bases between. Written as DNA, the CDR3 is TGTGCCAGCAGCCGGGGCCTTAACACTGAAGCTTTCTTT. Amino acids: CASSRGLNTEAFF.

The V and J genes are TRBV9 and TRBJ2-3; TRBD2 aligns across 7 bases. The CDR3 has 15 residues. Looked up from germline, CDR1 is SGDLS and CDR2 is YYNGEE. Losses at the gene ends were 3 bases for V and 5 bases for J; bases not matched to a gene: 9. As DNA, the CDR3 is TGTGCCAGCAGCGCGGGGGAGGGCCTAATAGATACGCAGTATTTT. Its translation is CASSAGEGLIDTQYF.

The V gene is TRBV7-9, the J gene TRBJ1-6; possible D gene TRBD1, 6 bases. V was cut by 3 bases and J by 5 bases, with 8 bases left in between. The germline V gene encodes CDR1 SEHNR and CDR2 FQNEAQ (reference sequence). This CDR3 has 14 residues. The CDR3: CASSFGQNNSPLHF. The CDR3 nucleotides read TGTGCCAGCAGCTTCGGACAGAATAATTCACCCCTCCACTTT.

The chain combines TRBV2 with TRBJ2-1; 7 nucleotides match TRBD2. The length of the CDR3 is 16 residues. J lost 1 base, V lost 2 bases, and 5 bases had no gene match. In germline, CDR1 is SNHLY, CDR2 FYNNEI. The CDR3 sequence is CASSEWGGSSYNEQFF. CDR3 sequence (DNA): TGTGCCAGCAGTGAATGGGGCGGGAGTTCCTACAATGAGCAGTTCTTC.

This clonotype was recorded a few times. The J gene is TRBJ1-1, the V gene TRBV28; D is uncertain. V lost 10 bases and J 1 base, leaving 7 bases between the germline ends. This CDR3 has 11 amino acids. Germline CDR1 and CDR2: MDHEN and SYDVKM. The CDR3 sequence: CATTRNTEAFF. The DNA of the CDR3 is TGTGCCACCACCCGGAACACTGAAGCTTTCTTT. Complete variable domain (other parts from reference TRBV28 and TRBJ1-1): DVKVTQSSRYLVKRTGEKVFLECVQDMDHENMFWYRQDPGLGLRLIYFSYDVKMKEKGDIPEGYSVSREKKERFSLILESASTNQTSMYLCATTRNTEAFFGQGTRLTVV.

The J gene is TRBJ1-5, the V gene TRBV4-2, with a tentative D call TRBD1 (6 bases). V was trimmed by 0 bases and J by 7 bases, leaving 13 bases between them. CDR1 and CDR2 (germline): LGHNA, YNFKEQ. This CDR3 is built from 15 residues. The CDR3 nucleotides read TGTGCCAGCAGCCAAGAGTTAACAGGGCGACAGCCCCAGCATTTT. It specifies CASSQELTGRQPQHF.

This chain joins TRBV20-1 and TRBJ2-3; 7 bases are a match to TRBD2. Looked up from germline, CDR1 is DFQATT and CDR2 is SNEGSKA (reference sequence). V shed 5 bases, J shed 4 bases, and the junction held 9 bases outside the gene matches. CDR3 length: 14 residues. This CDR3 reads CSAYSGYGADTQYF. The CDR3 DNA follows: TGCAGTGCTTATAGCGGGTACGGGGCAGATACGCAGTATTTT.

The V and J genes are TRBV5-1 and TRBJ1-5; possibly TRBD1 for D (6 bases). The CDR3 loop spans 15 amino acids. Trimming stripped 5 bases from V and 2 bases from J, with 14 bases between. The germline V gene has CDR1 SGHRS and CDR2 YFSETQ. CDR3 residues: CASSTGIGGNQPQHF. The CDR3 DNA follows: TGCGCCAGCAGTACAGGGATTGGGGGCAATCAGCCCCAGCATTTT.

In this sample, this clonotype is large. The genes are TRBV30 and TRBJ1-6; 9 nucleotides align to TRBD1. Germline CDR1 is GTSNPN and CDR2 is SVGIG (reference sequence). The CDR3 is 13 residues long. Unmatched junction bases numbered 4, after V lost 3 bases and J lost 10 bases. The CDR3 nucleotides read TGTGCCTGGAGGGGACAGGGTCAATCACCCCTCCACTTT. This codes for CAWRGQGQSPLHF.

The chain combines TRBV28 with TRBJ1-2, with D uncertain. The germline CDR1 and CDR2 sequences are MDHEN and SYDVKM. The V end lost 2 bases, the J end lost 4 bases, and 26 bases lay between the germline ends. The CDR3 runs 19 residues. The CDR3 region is CASSLKFVRAESASYGYTF. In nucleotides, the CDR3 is TGTGCCAGCAGTTTAAAGTTCGTTAGGGCAGAGAGCGCTTCCTATGGCTACACCTTC.

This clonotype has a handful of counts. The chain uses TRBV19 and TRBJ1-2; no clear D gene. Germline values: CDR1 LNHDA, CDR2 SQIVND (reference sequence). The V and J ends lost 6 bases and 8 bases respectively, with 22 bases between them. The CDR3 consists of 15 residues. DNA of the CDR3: TGTGCCAGTAGCCAACGGGCCCTTTTGACGCTAGGCTACACCTTC. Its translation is CASSQRALLTLGYTF.

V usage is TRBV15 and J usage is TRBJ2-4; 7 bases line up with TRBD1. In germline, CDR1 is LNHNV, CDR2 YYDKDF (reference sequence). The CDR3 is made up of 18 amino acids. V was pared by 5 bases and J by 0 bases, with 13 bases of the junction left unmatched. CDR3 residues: CATSSTGPGLIAKNIQYF. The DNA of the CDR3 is TGTGCCACCAGCTCGACAGGGCCGGGATTAATAGCCAAAAACATTCAGTACTTC.

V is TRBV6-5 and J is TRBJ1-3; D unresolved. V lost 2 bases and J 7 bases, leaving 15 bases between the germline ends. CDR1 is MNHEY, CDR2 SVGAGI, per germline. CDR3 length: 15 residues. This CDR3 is CASSYTPLLRNTIYF. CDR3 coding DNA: TGTGCCAGCAGTTACACCCCCCTCCTCCGGAACACCATATATTTT.

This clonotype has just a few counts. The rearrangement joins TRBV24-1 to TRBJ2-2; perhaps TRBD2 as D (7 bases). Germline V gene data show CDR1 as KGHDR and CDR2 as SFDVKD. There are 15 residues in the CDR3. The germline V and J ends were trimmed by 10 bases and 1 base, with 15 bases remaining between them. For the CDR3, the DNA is TGTGCCACTTCCAAGGGGGGGCAGAACACCGGGGAGCTGTTTTTT. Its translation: CATSKGGQNTGELFF.

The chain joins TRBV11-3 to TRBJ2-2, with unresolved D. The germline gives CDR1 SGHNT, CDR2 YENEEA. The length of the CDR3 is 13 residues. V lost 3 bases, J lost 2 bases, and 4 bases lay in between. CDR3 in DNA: TGTGCCAGCAGCTTTGCTAACACCGGGGAGCTGTTTTTT. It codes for CASSFANTGELFF. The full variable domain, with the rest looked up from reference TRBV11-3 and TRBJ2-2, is EAGVVQSPRYKIIEKKQPVAFWCNPISGHNTLYWYLQNLGQGPELLIRYENEEAVDDSQLPKDRFSAERLKGVDSTLKIQPAELGDSAVYLCASSFANTGELFFGEGSRLTVL.